The TCR beta chain described here comes from a study of blood T cell dynamics during melanoma immunotherapy. Study summary: Standard first-line treatment here was pembrolizumab or nivolumab plus ipilimumab in metastatic melanoma. Points from the study as a whole: At W3, later disease-control patients showed bifurcated PBMC repertoire changes, unlike progressors.

Germline V gene sequence: CDR1 MGHDK, CDR2 SYGVNS. The V gene end was trimmed by 7 bases and the J gene end by 7 bases; junction bases not matched to a gene: 2. This CDR3 region has 14 residues. Time point defined: week 3, after first cycle of checkpoint inhibitor. Patients had no prior systemic cancer treatment, immunosuppressants or other active cancers. Assay used: immunoSEQ multiplex PCR; TCRdb lists only in-frame clones, some missing. This sample has approximately 29,000 clones, with over 80% found just once. This clone was detected once. Its antigen is not known. Source: blood, taken from a patient treated with checkpoint blockade. The V and J genes are TRBV25-1 and TRBJ2-2, with TRBD2 matching over 14 bases. This sequence was found in a human donor with melanoma. CDR3 nucleotides: TGTGCCAGCATGGGGACTAGCGGGGGCGGGGAGCTGTTTTTT. Its translation: CASMGTSGGGELFF. Filled out from reference TRBV25-1 and TRBJ2-2, the complete variable domain reads EADIYQTPRYLVIGTGKKITLECSQTMGHDKMYWYQQDPGMELHLIHYSYGVNSTEKGDLSSESTVSRIRTEHFPLTLESARPSHTSQYLCASMGTSGGGELFFGEGSRLTVL.